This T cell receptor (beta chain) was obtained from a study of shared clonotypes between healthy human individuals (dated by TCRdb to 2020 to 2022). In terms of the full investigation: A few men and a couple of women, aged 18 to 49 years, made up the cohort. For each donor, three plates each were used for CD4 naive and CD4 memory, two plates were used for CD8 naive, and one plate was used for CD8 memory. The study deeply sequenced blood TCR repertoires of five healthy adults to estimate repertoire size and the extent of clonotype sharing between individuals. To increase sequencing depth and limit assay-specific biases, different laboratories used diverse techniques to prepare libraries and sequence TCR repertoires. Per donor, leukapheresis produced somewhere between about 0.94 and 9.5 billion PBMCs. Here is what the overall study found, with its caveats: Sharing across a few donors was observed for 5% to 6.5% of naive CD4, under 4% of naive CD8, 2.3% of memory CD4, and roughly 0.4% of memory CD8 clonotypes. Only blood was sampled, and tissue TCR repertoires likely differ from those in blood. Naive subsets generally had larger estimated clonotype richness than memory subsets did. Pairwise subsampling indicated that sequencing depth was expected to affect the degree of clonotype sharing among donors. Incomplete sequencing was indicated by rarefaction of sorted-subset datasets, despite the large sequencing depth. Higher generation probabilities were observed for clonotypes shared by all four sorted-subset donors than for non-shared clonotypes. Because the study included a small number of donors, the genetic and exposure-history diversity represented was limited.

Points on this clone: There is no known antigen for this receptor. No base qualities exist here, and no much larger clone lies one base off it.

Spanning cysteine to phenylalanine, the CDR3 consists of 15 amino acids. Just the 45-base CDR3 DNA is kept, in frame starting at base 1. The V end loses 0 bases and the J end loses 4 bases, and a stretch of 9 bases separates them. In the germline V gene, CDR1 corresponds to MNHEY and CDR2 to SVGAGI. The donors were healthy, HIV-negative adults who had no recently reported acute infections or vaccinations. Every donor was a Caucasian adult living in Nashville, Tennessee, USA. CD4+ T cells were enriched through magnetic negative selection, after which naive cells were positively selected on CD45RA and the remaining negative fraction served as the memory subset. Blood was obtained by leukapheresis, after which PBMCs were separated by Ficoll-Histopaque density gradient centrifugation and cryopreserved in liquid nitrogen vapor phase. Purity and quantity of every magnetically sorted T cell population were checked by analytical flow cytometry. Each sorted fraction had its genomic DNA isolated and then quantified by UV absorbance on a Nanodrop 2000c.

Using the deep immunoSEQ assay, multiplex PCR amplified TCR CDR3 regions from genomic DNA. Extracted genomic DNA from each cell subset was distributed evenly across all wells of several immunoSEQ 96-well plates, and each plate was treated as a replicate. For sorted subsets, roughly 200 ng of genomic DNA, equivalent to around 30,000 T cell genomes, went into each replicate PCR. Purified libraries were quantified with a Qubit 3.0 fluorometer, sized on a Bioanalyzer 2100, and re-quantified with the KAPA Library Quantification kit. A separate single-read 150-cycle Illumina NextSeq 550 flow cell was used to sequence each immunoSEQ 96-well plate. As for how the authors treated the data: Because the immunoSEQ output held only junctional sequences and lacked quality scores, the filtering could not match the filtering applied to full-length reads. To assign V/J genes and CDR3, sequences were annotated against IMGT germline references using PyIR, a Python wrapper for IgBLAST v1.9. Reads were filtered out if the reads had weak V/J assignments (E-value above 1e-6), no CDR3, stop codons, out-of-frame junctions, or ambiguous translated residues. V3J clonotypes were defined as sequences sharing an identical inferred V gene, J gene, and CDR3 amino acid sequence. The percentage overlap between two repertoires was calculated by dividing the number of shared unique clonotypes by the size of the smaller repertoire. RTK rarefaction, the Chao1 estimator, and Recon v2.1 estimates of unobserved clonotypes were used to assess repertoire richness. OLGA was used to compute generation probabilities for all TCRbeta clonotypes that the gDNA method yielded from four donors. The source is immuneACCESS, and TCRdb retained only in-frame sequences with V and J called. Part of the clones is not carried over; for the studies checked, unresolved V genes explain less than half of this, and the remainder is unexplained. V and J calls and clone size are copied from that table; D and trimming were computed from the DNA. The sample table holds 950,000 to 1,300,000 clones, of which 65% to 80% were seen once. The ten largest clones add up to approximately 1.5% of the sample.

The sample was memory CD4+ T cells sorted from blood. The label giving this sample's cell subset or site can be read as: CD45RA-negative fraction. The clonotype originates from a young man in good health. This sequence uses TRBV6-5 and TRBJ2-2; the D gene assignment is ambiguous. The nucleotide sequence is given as TGTGCCAGCAGTTACTCGCCGCCATTCACCGGGGAGCTGTTTTTT. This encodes CASSYSPPFTGELFF.